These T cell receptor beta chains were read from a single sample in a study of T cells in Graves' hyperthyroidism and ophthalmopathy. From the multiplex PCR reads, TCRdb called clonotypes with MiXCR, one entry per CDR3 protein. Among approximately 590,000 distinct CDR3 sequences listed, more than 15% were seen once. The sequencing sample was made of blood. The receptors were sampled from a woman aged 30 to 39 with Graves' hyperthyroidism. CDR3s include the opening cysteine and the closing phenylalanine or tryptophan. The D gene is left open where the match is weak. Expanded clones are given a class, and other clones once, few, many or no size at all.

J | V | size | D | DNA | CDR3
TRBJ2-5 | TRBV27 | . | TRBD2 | TGTGCCAGCAGTTTAAATGGGCCTCTAGCGGGAGGGCGAAAGACCCAGTACTTC | CASSLNGPLAGGRKTQYF
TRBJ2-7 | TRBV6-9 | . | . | TGTGCCAGCAGTTACGAAACGGGTAGGGGCCACGAGCAGTACTTC | CASSYETGRGHEQYF
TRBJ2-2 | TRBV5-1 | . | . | TGCGCCAGCAGCTTGGCCGGCTCGCGATCCGGGGAGCTGTTTTTT | CASSLAGSRSGELFF
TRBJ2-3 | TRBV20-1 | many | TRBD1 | TGCAGTGCTTCTGTGCTACAGGGGTACACAGATACGCAGTATTTT | CSASVLQGYTDTQYF
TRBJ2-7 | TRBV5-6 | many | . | TGTGCCAGCAGCTTACGTGGCCGGTACTACGAGCAGTACTTC | CASSLRGRYYEQYF
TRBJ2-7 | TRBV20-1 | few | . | TGCAGTGCTAGCGGCGTCTACGAGCAGTACTTC | CSASGVYEQYF
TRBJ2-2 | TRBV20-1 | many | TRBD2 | TGCAGTGCTAGACCGCTAGCGGGAGTCACCGGGGAGCTGTTTTTT | CSARPLAGVTGELFF
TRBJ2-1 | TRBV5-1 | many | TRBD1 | TGCGCCAGCAGCGAGGGACAGGGATCCTTCGATGAGCAGTTCTTC | CASSEGQGSFDEQFF
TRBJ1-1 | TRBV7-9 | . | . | TGTGCCAGCAGCCCCCCGGGGATGGTGCAAACGGTGGAAGCTTTCTTT | CASSPPGMVQTVEAFF
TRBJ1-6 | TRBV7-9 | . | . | TGTGCCAGCAGCCTGACGGGAATACAGGGCCTCCTCCACTTT | CASSLTGIQGLLHF
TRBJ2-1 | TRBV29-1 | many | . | TGCAGCGTTGGAACGGGGAGTGGGGCGGAGCAGTTCTTC | CSVGTGSGAEQFF
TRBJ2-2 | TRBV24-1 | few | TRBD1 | TGTGCCACCAGTGACCCCGACAGGGGGGCTACCGGGGAGCTGTTTTTT | CATSDPDRGATGELFF
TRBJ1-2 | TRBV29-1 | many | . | TGCAGCGTTGAACGTAGGAATGGCTACACCTTC | CSVERRNGYTF
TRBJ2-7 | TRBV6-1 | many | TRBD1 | TGTGCCAGCAGGGGAGACAGGGCCTCCTACGAGCAGTACTTC | CASRGDRASYEQYF
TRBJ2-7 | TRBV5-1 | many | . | TGCGCCAGCAGCCCTCAGGGCCCACTCTACGAGCAGTACTTC | CASSPQGPLYEQYF
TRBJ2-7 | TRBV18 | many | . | TGTGCCAGCTCACCGCCAGGGTGGGCTTACGAGCAGTACTTC | CASSPPGWAYEQYF
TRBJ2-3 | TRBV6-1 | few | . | TGTGCCAGCAAACTGGGAAGAAGGACAGATACGCAGTATTTT | CASKLGRRTDTQYF
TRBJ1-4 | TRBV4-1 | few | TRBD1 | TGCGCCAGCAGCCAAGAGTCGCAGGGGGCGCTCGGAAAACTGTTTTTT | CASSQESQGALGKLFF
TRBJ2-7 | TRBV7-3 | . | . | TGTGCCAGCAGCTTAAGTACAGTAAACGAGCAGTACTTC | CASSLSTVNEQYF
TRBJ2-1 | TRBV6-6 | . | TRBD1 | TGTGCCAGCAGTTACTCGACAGGGGGAGGGGGCAATGAGCAGTTCTTC | CASSYSTGGGGNEQFF
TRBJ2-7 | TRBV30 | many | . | TGTGCCTGGAGTGGATCCCAGGGAGAGCAGTACTTC | CAWSGSQGEQYF
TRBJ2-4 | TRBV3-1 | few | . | TGTGCCAGCAGCCAAGACTCCGGGAGATGGGGAGATACCACTGGGGCCAAAAACATTCAGTACTTC | CASSQDSGRWGDTTGAKNIQYF
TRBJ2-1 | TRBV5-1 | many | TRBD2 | TGCGCCAGCAGCTCGGGGGGTAGCCTCCCCCTATACAATGAGCAGTTCTTC | CASSSGGSLPLYNEQFF
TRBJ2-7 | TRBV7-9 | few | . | TGTGCCAGCAGTTCAACTACGGGACGGGACTCCTACGAGCAGTACTTC | CASSSTTGRDSYEQYF
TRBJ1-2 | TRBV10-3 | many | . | TGTGCCATCAGTGGCGGGGCGGACTATGGCTACACCTTC | CAISGGADYGYTF
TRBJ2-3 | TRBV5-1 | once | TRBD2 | TGCGCCAGCAGCTTGGGGACTAGCGGGAGCGTTTCAGATACGCAGTATTTT | CASSLGTSGSVSDTQYF
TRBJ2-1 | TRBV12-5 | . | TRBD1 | TGTGCTAGTGGTACAAGGGGGCCCACCTACAATGAGCAGTTCTTC | CASGTRGPTYNEQFF
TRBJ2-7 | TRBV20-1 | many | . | TGCAGTGCTAGCGAGGGGACTGACGACGAGCAGTACTTC | CSASEGTDDEQYF
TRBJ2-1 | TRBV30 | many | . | TGTGCCTGGAGTGACCCCGGCTCCTACAATGAGCAGTTCTTC | CAWSDPGSYNEQFF
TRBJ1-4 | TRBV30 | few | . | TGTGCCTGGAGTTTTAATGAAAAACTGTTTTTT | CAWSFNEKLFF
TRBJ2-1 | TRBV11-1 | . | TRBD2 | TGTGCCAGCGGCTTTGGGACTAGCCGAAACAATGAGCAGTTCTTC | CASGFGTSRNNEQFF
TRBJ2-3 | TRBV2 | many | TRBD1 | TGTGCCAGCAGATCTGGACAGGGACGCACAGATACGCAGTATTTT | CASRSGQGRTDTQYF
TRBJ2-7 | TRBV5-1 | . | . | TGCGCCAGCAGCGTACGACTGACCAGCCACGAGCAGTACTTC | CASSVRLTSHEQYF
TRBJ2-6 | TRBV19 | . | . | TGTGCCAGTAGTACCAGACAGTTCTCTGGGGCCAACGTCCTGACTTTC | CASSTRQFSGANVLTF
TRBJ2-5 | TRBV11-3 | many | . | TGTGCCAGCAGCCTTCTGGAGTCTGAGACCCAGTACTTC | CASSLLESETQYF